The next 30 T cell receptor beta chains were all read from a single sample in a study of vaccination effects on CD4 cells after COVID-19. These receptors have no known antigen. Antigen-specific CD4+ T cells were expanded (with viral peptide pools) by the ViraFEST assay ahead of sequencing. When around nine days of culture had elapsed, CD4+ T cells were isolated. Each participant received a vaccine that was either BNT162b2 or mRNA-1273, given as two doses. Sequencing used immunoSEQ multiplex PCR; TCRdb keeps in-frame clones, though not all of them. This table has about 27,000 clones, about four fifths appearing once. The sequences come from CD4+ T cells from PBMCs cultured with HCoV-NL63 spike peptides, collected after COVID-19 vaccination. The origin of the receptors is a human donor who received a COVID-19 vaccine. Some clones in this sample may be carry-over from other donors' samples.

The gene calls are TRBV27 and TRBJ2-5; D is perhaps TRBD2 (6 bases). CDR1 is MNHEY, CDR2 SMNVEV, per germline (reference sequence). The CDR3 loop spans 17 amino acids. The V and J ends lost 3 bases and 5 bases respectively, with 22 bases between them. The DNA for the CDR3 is TGTGCCAGCAGTTTGGACCGCCCGGGACTTAGTTGGGAGACCCAGTACTTC. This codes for CASSLDRPGLSWETQYF.

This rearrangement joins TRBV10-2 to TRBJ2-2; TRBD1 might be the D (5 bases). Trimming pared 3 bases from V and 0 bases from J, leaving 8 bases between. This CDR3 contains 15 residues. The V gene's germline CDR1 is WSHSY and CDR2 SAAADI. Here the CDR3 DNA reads TGCGCCAGCAGTGACCACAGGACGAACACCGGGGAGCTGTTTTTT. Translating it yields CASSDHRTNTGELFF.

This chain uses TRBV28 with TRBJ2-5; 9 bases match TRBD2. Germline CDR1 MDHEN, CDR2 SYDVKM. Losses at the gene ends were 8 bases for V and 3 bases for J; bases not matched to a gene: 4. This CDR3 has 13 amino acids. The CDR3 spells CASGLAGEETQYF. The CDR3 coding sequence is TGTGCCAGCGGGTTAGCGGGGGAAGAGACCCAGTACTTC.

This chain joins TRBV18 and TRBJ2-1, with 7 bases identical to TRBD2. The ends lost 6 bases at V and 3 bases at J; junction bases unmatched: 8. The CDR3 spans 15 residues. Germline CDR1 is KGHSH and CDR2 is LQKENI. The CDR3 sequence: CASSQGLVYYNEQFF. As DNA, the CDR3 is TGTGCCAGCTCCCAAGGACTAGTTTACTACAATGAGCAGTTCTTC.

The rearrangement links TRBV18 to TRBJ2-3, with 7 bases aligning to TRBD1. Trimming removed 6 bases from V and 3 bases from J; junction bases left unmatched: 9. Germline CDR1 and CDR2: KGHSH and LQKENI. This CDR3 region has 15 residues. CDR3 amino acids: CASSLRQGSTDTQYF. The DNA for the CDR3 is TGTGCCAGCTCCCTACGACAGGGCTCGACAGATACGCAGTATTTT.

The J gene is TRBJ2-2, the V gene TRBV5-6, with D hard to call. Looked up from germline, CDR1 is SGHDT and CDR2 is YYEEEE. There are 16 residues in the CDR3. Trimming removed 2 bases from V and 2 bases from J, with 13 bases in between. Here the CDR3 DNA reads TGTGCCAGCAGCTTCAGGACGGGTCGAAACACCGGGGAGCTGTTTTTT. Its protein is CASSFRTGRNTGELFF.

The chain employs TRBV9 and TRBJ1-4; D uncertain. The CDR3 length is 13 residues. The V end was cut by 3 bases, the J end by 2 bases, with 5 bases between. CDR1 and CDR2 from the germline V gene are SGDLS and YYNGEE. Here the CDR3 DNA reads TGTGCCAGCAGCGGAGGGACTAATGAAAAACTGTTTTTT. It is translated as CASSGGTNEKLFF.

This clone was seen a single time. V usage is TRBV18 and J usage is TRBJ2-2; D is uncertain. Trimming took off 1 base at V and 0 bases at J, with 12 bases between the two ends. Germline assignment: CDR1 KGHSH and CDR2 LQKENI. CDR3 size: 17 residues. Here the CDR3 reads CASSPRALNTNTGELFF. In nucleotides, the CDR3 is TGTGCCAGCTCACCACGGGCTCTGAACACGAACACCGGGGAGCTGTTTTTT.

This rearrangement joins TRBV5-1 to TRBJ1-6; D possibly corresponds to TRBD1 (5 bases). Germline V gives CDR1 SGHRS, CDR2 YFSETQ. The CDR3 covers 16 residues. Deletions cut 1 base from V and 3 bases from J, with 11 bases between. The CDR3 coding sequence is TGCGCCAGCAGCTTGTCTGGGGCGGTCTATAATTCACCCCTCCACTTT. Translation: CASSLSGAVYNSPLHF.

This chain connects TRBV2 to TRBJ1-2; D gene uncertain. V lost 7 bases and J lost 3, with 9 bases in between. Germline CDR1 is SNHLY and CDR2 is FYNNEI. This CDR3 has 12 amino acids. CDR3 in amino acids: CASTGSDYGYTF. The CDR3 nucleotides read TGTGCCAGCACGGGCTCCGACTATGGCTACACCTTC.

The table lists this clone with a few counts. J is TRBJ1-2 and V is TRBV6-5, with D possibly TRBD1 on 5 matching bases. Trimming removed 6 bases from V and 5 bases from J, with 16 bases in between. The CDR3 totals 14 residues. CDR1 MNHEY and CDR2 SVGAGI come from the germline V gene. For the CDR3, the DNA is TGTGCCAGCAGGGATATCAGGGAGGTTTATGGCTACACCTTC. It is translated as CASRDIREVYGYTF.

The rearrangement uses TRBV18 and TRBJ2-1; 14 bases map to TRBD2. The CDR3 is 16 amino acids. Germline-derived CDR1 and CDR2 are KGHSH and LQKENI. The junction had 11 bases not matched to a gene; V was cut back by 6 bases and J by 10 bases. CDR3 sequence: CASSQGLAGAQGEQFF. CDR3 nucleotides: TGTGCCAGCTCGCAGGGACTAGCGGGGGCCCAGGGGGAGCAGTTCTTC.

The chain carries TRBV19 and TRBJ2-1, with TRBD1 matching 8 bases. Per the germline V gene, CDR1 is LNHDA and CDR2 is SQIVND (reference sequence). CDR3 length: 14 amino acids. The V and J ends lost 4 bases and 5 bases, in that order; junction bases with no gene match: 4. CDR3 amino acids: CASSTLTGDNEQFF. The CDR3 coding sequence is TGTGCCAGTAGTACTCTGACAGGGGACAATGAGCAGTTCTTC.

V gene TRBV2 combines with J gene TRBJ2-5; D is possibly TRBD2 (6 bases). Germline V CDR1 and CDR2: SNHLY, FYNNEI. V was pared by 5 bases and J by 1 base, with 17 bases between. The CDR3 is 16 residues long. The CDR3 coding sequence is TGTGCCAGCAGTCTCAGTCTTAGCGGTACCCAAGAGACCCAGTACTTC. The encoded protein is CASSLSLSGTQETQYF.

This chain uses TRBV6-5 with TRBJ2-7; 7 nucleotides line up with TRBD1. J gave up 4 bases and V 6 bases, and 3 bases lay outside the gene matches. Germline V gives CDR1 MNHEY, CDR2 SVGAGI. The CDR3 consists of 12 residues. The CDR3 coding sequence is TGTGCCAGCAGCCAGACAGGGTACGAGCAGTACGTC. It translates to CASSQTGYEQYV.

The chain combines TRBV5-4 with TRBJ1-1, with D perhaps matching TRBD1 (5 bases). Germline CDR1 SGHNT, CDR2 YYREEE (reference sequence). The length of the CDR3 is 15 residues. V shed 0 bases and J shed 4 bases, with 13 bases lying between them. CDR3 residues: CASSLALGGSTEAFF. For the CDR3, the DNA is TGTGCCAGCAGCTTGGCCCTTGGGGGGAGCACTGAAGCTTTCTTT.

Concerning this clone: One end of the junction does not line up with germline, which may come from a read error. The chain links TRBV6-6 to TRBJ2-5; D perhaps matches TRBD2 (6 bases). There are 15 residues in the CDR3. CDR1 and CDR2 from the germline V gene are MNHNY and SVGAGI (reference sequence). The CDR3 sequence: CASTQVGGNQATQYF. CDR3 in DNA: TGTGCCAGCACCCAAGTTGGAGGGAATCAAGCGACCCAGTACTTC.

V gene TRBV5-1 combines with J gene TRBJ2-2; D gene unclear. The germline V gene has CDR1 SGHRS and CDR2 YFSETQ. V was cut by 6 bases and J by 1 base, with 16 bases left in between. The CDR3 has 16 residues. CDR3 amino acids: CASTRKERVNTGELFF. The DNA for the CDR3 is TGCGCCAGCACTCGAAAGGAAAGGGTGAACACCGGGGAGCTGTTTTTT.

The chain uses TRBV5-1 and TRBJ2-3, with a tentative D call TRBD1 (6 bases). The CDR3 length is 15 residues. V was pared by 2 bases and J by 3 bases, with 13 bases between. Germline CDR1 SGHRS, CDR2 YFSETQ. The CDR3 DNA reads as TGCGCCAGCAGCTTACCGACAGGCGTTACAGATACGCAGTATTTT. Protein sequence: CASSLPTGVTDTQYF.

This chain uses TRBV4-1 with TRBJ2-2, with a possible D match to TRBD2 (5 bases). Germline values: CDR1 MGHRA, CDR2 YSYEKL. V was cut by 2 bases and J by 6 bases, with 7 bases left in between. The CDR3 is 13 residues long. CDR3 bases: TGCGCCAGCAGCCAACGGGGAGCCGGGGAGCTGTTTTTT. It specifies CASSQRGAGELFF.

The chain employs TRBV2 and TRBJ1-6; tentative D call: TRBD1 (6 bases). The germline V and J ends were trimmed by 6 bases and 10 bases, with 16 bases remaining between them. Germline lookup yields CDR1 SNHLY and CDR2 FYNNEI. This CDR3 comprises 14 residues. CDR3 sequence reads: CASRGQSQGSPLHF. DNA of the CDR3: TGTGCCAGCAGGGGACAATCCCAAGGATCACCCCTCCACTTT.

CDR3 protein: CASSSSGGAVRETQYF. Here the CDR3 DNA reads TGCGCCAGCAGCTCAAGCGGGGGGGCGGTTCGGGAGACCCAGTACTTC. The chain joins TRBV5-1 to TRBJ2-5; TRBD2 matches 10 bases. This CDR3 spans 16 amino acids. CDR1 SGHRS and CDR2 YFSETQ come from the germline V gene. Germline trimming cut 3 bases from V and 5 bases from J; bases unmatched to any gene: 10. Combining the CDR3 with reference TRBV5-1 and TRBJ2-5 gives the whole variable domain KAGVTQTPRYLIKTRGQQVTLSCSPISGHRSVSWYQQTPGQGLQFLFEYFSETQRNKGNFPGRFSGRQFSNSRSEMNVSTLELGDSALYLCASSSSGGAVRETQYFGPGTRLLVL.

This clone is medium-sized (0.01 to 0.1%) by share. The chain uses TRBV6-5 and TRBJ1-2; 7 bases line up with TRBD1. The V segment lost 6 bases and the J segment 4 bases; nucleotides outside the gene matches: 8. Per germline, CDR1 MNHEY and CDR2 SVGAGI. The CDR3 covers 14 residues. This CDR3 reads CASRSTGQVYGYTF. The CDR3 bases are TGTGCCAGCAGATCGACAGGGCAAGTCTATGGCTACACCTTC.

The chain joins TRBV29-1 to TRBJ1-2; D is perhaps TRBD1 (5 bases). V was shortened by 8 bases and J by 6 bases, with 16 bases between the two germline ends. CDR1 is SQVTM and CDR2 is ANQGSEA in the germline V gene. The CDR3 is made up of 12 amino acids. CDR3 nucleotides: TGCAGCATAACCGGGACCCTTAATGGCTACACCTTC. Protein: CSITGTLNGYTF. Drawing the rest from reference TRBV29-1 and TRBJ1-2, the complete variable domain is SAVISQKPSRDICQRGTSLTIQCQVDSQVTMMFWYRQQPGQSLTLIATANQGSEATYESGFVIDKFPISRPNLTFSTLTVSNMSPEDSSIYLCSITGTLNGYTFGSGTRLTVV.

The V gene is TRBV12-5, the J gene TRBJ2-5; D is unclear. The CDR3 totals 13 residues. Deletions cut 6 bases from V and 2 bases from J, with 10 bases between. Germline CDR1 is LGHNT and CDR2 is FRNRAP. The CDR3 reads CASGQSLQETQYF. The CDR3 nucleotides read TGTGCTAGTGGCCAGAGTCTACAAGAGACCCAGTACTTC.

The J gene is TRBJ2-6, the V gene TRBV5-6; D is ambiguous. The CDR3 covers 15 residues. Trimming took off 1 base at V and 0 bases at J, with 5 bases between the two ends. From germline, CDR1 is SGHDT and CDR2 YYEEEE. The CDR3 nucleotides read TGTGCCAGCAGCTTGTTGCCCTCTGGGGCCAACGTCCTGACTTTC. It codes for CASSLLPSGANVLTF.

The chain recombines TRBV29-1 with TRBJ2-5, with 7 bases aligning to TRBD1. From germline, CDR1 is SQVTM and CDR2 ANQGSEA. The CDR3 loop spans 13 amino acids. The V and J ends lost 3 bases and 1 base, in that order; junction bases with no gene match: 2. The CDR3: CSVDEGAQETQYF. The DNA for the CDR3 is TGCAGCGTTGACGAGGGGGCCCAAGAGACCCAGTACTTC.

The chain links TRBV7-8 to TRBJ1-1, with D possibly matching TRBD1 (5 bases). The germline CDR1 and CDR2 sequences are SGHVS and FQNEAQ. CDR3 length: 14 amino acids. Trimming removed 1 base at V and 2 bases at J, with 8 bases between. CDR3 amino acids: CASSLVQGNTEAFF. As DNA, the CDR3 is TGTGCCAGCAGCTTAGTCCAGGGCAACACTGAAGCTTTCTTT.

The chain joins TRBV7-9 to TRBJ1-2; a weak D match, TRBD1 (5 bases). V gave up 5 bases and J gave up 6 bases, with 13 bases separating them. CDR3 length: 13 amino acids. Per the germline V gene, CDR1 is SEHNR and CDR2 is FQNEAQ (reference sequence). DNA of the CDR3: TGTGCCAGCAGCCACCAGACAGTAGATGGCTACACCTTC. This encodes CASSHQTVDGYTF.

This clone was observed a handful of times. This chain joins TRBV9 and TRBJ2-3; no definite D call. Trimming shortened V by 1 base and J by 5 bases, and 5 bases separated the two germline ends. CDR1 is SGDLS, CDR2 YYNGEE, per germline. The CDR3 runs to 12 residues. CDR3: CASSVQQDTQYF. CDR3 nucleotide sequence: TGTGCCAGCAGCGTACAGCAAGATACGCAGTATTTT.